One TCR beta chain is described in this entry. The table lists this clonotype with many counts. What antigen it recognizes has not been identified. Nothing much larger sits one base from this clone, and base qualities are not available. Library prep was done by multiplex PCR. The reads were generated on an Illumina HiSeq 4000. To build TCR beta libraries, CDR3 regions were amplified by Arm-PCR using iRepertoire HTBI primers. PCR products were gel purified before sequencing. In the source study's methods: Across samples, about 63 TRBV and 15 or so TRBJ segments were identified and used for gene usage analysis of CDR3 amino acid clonotypes. Filtered high-quality paired reads were merged into contigs using COPE and FqMerger. BLAST was used to align contigs to IMGT TRBV, TRBD and TRBJ reference genes, and CDR3 was defined according to IMGT. Any clonotype with a frequency above 0.1% was classified as a highly expanded clone. Shannon entropy was used to measure repertoire diversity, and the Gini coefficient was used to measure V-J evenness. A clonotype found in more than one individual was treated as public. TCRdb reanalyzed the raw reads on its own, using fastp at Q25 for trimming and MiXCR for clone calling, and kept in-frame beta chains. Each entry is one CDR3 protein sequence, shown with its most common DNA and genes. It is TCRdb's table, rather than the study itself, that gives the V and J calls and clone size. The sample includes roughly 410,000 distinct CDR3 sequences, with approximately 15% observed a single time. The top ten hold about 8.3% of the sample.

This record belongs to a study of regulatory T cells in long-lasting Graves disease (dated by TCRdb to the early 2020s). Study-wide context: Patients with newly diagnosed Graves' disease had been on antithyroid drugs for under 3 months. The study was conducted in China and was registered as a clinical trial. TCR sequencing covered 13 persistent and roughly 20 newly diagnosed Graves' disease patients, some 33 samples in total. Peripheral blood TCR sequencing and RNA sequencing compared persistent Graves' disease patients with newly diagnosed Graves' disease patients. The paper's findings and limits, for the study overall: The study examined only peripheral blood because the primary lesion, thyroid tissue, could not be accessed. As a limitation, the authors acknowledged that the small sample size may reduce accuracy. More public clonotypes were shared among persistent patients (approximately 3,000) than among newly diagnosed patients (roughly 1,000). Lower TCR Shannon entropy and fewer highly expanded clones were observed in persistent Graves' disease patients than in newly diagnosed patients, which suggested clonal expansion. Sequencing and analysis were restricted to the TCR beta chain. TRBV28, TRBJ1-2 and TRBJ2-5 were preferentially used in persistent disease, while TRBV20-1 and TRBJ2-1 were favored in newly diagnosed disease.

Reading the germline V gene gives CDR1 MNHNS and CDR2 SASEGT. The germline ends are 8 bases apart after V is trimmed by 3 bases and J by 2 bases. The CDR3 starts with the cysteine, ends with the phenylalanine, and has 14 residues. Solely the CDR3 DNA is kept, with 42 bases framed from the first base. Interpreted using the paper, the time point label stands for: newly diagnosed GD, antithyroid drugs for less than 3 months. For both TCR sequencing and RNA sequencing, RNA was extracted from PBMCs in TRIzol. The diagnosis of Graves' disease was made according to American Thyroid Association guidelines. The patients came from an endocrinology department in Xi'an, China. From each patient, about 9.7 milliliters of peripheral blood was collected into an EDTA anticoagulant tube. Ficoll Paque Plus density gradient separation was used to isolate PBMCs, and no further T cell sorting was performed. An Agilent 2100 Bioanalyzer and agarose gel were used to assess RNA quality, and a NanoDrop 2000 was used to measure RNA concentration.

The sample was also linked to a second study, of T cells in Graves' hyperthyroidism and ophthalmopathy. In that second paper, the authors write: A patient counted as having stable Graves' hyperthyroidism if no progression to ophthalmopathy occurred over 18 months of follow-up. Hyperthyroidism patients were newly diagnosed, had a disease duration of under 2 months, and were aged 18 to 65 years. The study excluded patients with uncontrolled infections, other autoimmune diseases, pregnancy or lactation. Diagnoses were established on the basis of clinical symptoms, serum thyroxine and TRAb, thyroid ultrasound, and orbital computed tomography. A first-round RT-PCR of the TCR CDR3 used the HTBI primer set with the Qiagen OneStep RT-PCR kit. Most expanded thyroid clonotypes (frequency above 0.001) were also found in blood, which suggests that blood repertoires may mirror thyroid immune responses. A 13 V-J signature model separated ophthalmopathy from stable hyperthyroidism, with roughly 88% sensitivity and 81.08% specificity in cross-validation and 80%/75% in testing. In validation, progression to ophthalmopathy was predicted by the model with approximately 67% sensitivity and nearly 75% specificity, a median of 6.5 months before onset. To identify TCR V-J signatures that set the groups apart, the researchers used a discovery cohort of 90 to 100 patients, made up of about 44 with Graves' ophthalmopathy and about 60 with stable Graves' hyperthyroidism. Prospective prediction of ophthalmopathy was tested in an independent validation cohort consisting of roughly 19 hyperthyroidism patients and approximately 16 patients who later progressed to ophthalmopathy. The approximately 98 discovery patients were randomly divided into training and test sets at a 7:3 ratio. The study also compared thyroid tissue and blood T-cell repertoires from several Graves' hyperthyroidism patients. After blood sampling, hyperthyroidism patients were treated with methimazole at a starting dose of 30 mg daily, and ophthalmopathy patients were treated with high-dose intravenous methylprednisolone. Libraries were constructed in a second round of multiplex PCR, after which size selection and purification were performed. Libraries were sequenced paired-end with 100 bp reads on an Illumina HiSeq2000. SOAPnuke was used to process the raw data, removing reads that contained adapters or uncalled bases, had a mean Phred below 15, or lacked an exact match to the constant primer or identifier. COPE v1.2.5 was used to merge the high-quality paired reads, and each unique nucleotide sequence was defined as a clonotype. Clonotypes were aligned to IMGT TRBV, TRBD and TRBJ reference segments using MiTCR v1.1. Only V-J combinations with frequency above 0.0001, covering 99.2% of repertoires, were analysed. A TCS score was defined as the ratio of F50 (clonal expansion) to E x V (chaos), with BLOSUM62-based TCRdist applied between CDR3 peptides within each V-J. Welch's t-statistics and random forest reduced just over 500 V-J features to fewer than 15, which were used in a naive Bayes classifier (R e1071). Sample size was not statistically predetermined, and investigators were not blinded to group allocation. The paper describes TCR Vbeta CDR3 sequencing of some 130 peripheral blood samples, made up of 43 ophthalmopathy patients, some 76 hyperthyroidism patients and about 17 progressor patients.

This TCR derives from a woman aged 40 to 50 with Graves disease. Donor details come from another sample of the same person, matched by shared clones. The chain employs TRBV6-1 and TRBJ1-5, with no reliable assignment of the D segment. The source was peripheral blood mononuclear cells (PBMCs), collected at new diagnosis, from a patient treated with antithyroid drugs. The CDR3 protein sequence reads: CASSDGYGNQPQHF. The nucleotides are TGTGCCAGCAGTGACGGATATGGCAATCAGCCCCAGCATTTT.